Given below is one TCR beta chain in context. Its antigen is undetermined. This entry is derived from a study of radiotherapy plus CTLA-4 blockade in lung cancer. Across the whole study: Patients showed objective responses in about 20% of cases and disease control in just over 30%.

This CDR3 is built from 15 residues. Germline V gene data show CDR1 as SGDLS and CDR2 as YYNGEE. V shed 0 bases, J shed 4 bases, and the junction held 4 bases outside the gene matches. Method: immunoSEQ multiplex PCR; TCRdb's copy keeps in-frame clones and lacks some. Among around 80,000 clones listed, under 80% were seen once. Study-level results: Alongside interferon-beta, early blood T cell clone dynamics were reportedly the best predictor of response.

This sequence was found in a human donor with non-small cell lung cancer whose response to radiotherapy plus ipilimumab could not be evaluated. Some clones in this sample may be carry-over from other donors' samples. The chain carries TRBV9 and TRBJ2-1; 7 nucleotides agree with TRBD2. The sample was peripheral blood, taken from a patient treated with radiotherapy plus ipilimumab. CDR3 sequence (DNA): TGTGCCAGCAGCGTAGATGGCGGGAGTTACAATGAGCAGTTCTTC. Translated, it gives CASSVDGGSYNEQFF.